This entry describes one TCR beta chain. This sample is part of a study of blood T cell repertoires in COVID-19. The overall study: COVID-19 samples collected from the United States, Italy and Spain covered acute and convalescent phases.

As originally analysed: Quantification of nucleated cells was approximated via reference gene primer amplification. Clones were read by immunoSEQ multiplex PCR, and TCRdb kept only the in-frame ones, dropping some. V, J and clone size are taken as reported in that table, and D and trimming were inferred from the DNA itself. The sample has some 83,000 clones; around 88% are singletons. Germline CDR1 SGHTS, CDR2 YDEGEE. CDR3 length: 16 residues. The V gene lost 4 bases and the J gene lost 3 bases, with 19 bases spanning the gap. The J gene is TRBJ1-2, the V gene TRBV5-8; D might be TRBD1 (6 bases). The source material was peripheral blood. This clonotype was obtained from a man aged 55 to 70 with acute or convalescent COVID-19. This chain's CDR3 is CASSGGVRGADYGYTF. CDR3 coding DNA: TGTGCCAGCAGCGGGGGGGTCAGGGGCGCAGACTATGGCTACACCTTC. Based on the CDR3 plus reference TRBV5-8 and TRBJ1-2, the full variable domain is EAGVTQSPTHLIKTRGQQATLRCSPISGHTSVYWYQQALGLGLQFLLWYDEGEERNRGNFPPRFSGRQFPNYSSELNVNALELEDSALYLCASSGGVRGADYGYTFGSGTRLTVV.